This T cell receptor (beta chain) was sequenced for a study of Ad26.COV2.S vaccination and SARS-CoV-2 variants. Whole-study context: Enrollment placed the donor in the COV1001 Ad26.COV2.S trial arm.

Treatment denoted: approximately 18 received Ad26.COV2.S at low or high dose, single or two shots; 5 received placebo; per-sample allocation not given. All samples were drawn on day 63, counting from the first vaccine or placebo injection. Adults aged 18-55 years in Boston included the donor. Vaccination employed an Ad26 vector expressing the Wuhan-strain SARS-CoV-2 spike. Produced via immunoSEQ multiplex PCR; TCRdb's table is partial and in-frame only. This table has about 350,000 clones, roughly 85% appearing once. Comments on this clone: Its antigen is unknown.

Study-wide results and limits: Total T cell responses were possibly underestimated by TCR breadth and depth analyses.

CDR3 size: 15 residues. Germline loops: CDR1 SGHVS, CDR2 FQNEAQ. The J segment lost 4 bases and the V segment lost 3 bases, leaving 6 bases of the junction unmatched. The J gene is TRBJ1-5, the V gene TRBV7-8; 7 nucleotides match TRBD1. Specimen: peripheral blood, collected in a trial of Ad26.COV2.S vaccine versus placebo. This clonotype was sampled from a person between 18 and 59 years old who received the Ad26.COV2.S COVID-19 vaccine or a placebo. CDR3 DNA sequence: TGTGCCAGCAGCTTTCAGACAGGGCCAAATCAGCCCCAGCATTTT. It codes for CASSFQTGPNQPQHF.